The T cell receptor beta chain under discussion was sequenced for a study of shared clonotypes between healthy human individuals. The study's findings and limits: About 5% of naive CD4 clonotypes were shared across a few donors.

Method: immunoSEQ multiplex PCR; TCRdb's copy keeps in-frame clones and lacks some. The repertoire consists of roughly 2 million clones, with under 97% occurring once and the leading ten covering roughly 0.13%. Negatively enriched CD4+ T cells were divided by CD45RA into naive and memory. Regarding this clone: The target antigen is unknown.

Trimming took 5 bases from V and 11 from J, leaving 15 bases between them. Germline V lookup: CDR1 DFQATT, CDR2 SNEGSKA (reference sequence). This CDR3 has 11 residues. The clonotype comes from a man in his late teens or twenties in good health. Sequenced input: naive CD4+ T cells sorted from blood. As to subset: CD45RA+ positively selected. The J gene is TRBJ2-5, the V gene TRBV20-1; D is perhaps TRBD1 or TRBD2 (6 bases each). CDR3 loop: CSASPEGEQYF. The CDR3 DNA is TGCAGTGCTTCGCCGGAGGGGGAGCAGTACTTC.